Following are 20 T cell receptor beta chains from one sample sequenced in a study of blood T cell repertoires in COVID-19. The method was immunoSEQ multiplex PCR; TCRdb's version includes in-frame clones alone and lacks a portion of them. Of 210,000 or so clones listed, 85% to 90% are singletons. The sequencing input was peripheral blood. The receptors shown here come from a man aged 30 to 45 with COVID-19, enrolled during active disease.

This chain joins TRBV6-5 and TRBJ1-2, with TRBD1 identical over 11 bases. The J segment lost 7 bases and the V segment lost 2 bases, leaving 3 bases of the junction unmatched. The CDR3 runs to 14 residues. Per the germline V gene, CDR1 is MNHEY and CDR2 is SVGAGI. DNA of the CDR3: TGTGCCAGCAGTTACGGGACAGGGGGTGGTGGCTACACCTTC. Its translation: CASSYGTGGGGYTF.

The chain joins TRBV29-1 to TRBJ2-3; possibly TRBD1 for D (5 bases). V gave up 3 bases and J gave up 0 bases, with 13 bases separating them. Germline V gene lookup returns CDR1 SQVTM and CDR2 ANQGSEA. The length of the CDR3 is 15 residues. CDR3 in amino acids: CSVERQGYSTDTQYF. CDR3 bases: TGCAGCGTTGAGCGCCAGGGTTACAGCACAGATACGCAGTATTTT.

This rearrangement joins TRBV11-2 to TRBJ2-1; the match to TRBD2 covers 7 bases. V dropped 5 bases and J dropped 1; count of bases not matched to a gene: 5. Germline V gene sequence: CDR1 SGHAT, CDR2 FQNNGV. CDR3 length: 15 amino acids. CDR3 amino acids: CASSTSDPSYNEQFF. The CDR3, as DNA: TGTGCCAGCAGCACTAGCGATCCATCCTACAATGAGCAGTTCTTC.

The chain joins TRBV2 to TRBJ2-6; D gene unclear. The CDR3 totals 16 residues. Trimming cost V 4 bases and J 3 bases, with 13 bases left between them. CDR1 and CDR2 from the germline V gene are SNHLY and FYNNEI. The CDR3 here is CASSGGPLGGANVLTF. The CDR3 DNA reads TGTGCCAGCAGTGGTGGGCCGCTTGGTGGGGCCAACGTCCTGACTTTC. Full variable domain (remainder filled in from reference TRBV2 and TRBJ2-6): EPEVTQTPSHQVTQMGQEVILRCVPISNHLYFYWYRQILGQKVEFLVSFYNNEISEKSEIFDDQFSVERPDGSNFTLKIRSTKLEDSAMYFCASSGGPLGGANVLTFGAGSRLTVL.

The V gene is TRBV7-2, the J gene TRBJ2-2; 8 positions agree with TRBD1. Germline V lookup: CDR1 SGHTA, CDR2 FQGNSA. This CDR3 region has 15 residues. V trimming: 5 bases; J trimming: 3 bases; junction bases outside the gene matches: 5. This CDR3 reads CASSPRGRDTGELFF. The CDR3 DNA reads as TGTGCCAGCAGCCCCAGGGGGCGGGACACCGGGGAGCTGTTTTTT.

The chain couples TRBV19 to TRBJ2-1, with 10 positions matching TRBD2. J lost 0 bases, V lost 4 bases, and 6 bases had no gene match. The germline V gene has CDR1 LNHDA and CDR2 SQIVND (reference sequence). This CDR3 comprises 17 residues. The CDR3 reads CASSRVAGGRSYNEQFF. As DNA, the CDR3 is TGTGCCAGTAGTAGGGTAGCGGGGGGCCGCTCCTACAATGAGCAGTTCTTC.

The V and J genes are TRBV6-5 and TRBJ2-7; the D gene is possibly TRBD1 (6 bases). Per germline, CDR1 MNHEY and CDR2 SVGAGI. The CDR3 covers 14 residues. V gave up 0 bases and J gave up 7 bases, with 13 bases separating them. CDR3 DNA: TGTGCCAGCAGTTACTCGAGGAAAGGGGGTGAGCAGTACTTC. Translated: CASSYSRKGGEQYF.

The rearrangement joins TRBV28 to TRBJ2-7, with D perhaps matching TRBD2 (9 bases). There are 15 residues in the CDR3. Per germline, CDR1 MDHEN and CDR2 SYDVKM. V was trimmed by 7 bases and J by 4 bases, leaving 20 bases between them. The CDR3 sequence: CASTPGGGRGYEQYF. For the CDR3, the DNA is TGTGCCAGCACCCCAGGGGGCGGGAGGGGATACGAGCAGTACTTC. The variable domain in full, with the rest retrieved from reference TRBV28 and TRBJ2-7, is DVKVTQSSRYLVKRTGEKVFLECVQDMDHENMFWYRQDPGLGLRLIYFSYDVKMKEKGDIPEGYSVSREKKERFSLILESASTNQTSMYLCASTPGGGRGYEQYFGPGTRLTVT.

This clone appeared once. The chain carries TRBV18 and TRBJ2-7, with D perhaps matching TRBD2 (5 bases). The CDR3 spans 14 residues. CDR1 is KGHSH and CDR2 is LQKENI in the germline V gene. V was clipped by 3 bases and J by 2 bases, with 11 bases between them. The CDR3 sequence is CASSPSDRAYEQYF. The CDR3 DNA reads TGTGCCAGCTCACCTAGCGACCGAGCCTACGAGCAGTACTTC.

This chain uses TRBV6-6 with TRBJ2-7, with a possible D match to TRBD2 (6 bases). Germline V gene data show CDR1 as MNHNY and CDR2 as SVGAGI (reference sequence). The CDR3 spans 14 residues. V was shortened by 6 bases and J by 2 bases, with 14 bases between the two germline ends. The chain's CDR3 is CASSNSGHTYEQYF. CDR3 sequence (DNA): TGTGCCAGCAGCAATAGCGGCCATACCTACGAGCAGTACTTC.

The genes are TRBV5-5 and TRBJ1-1; D is unresolved. The CDR3 is made up of 12 amino acids. The V end was cut by 4 bases, the J end by 3 bases, with 7 bases between. Germline CDR1 and CDR2: SGHKS and YYEKEE (reference sequence). Written as DNA, the CDR3 is TGTGCCAGCAGCCTGTTAGACACTGAAGCTTTCTTT. This encodes CASSLLDTEAFF.

This clone was detected only a few times. V usage is TRBV4-3 and J usage is TRBJ1-3; no reliable D call. Trimming left V 3 bases short and J 5 bases short, with 8 bases between. The CDR3 is 13 residues long. Germline assignment: CDR1 LGHNA and CDR2 YSLEER. The CDR3 here is CASSQQIRNTIYF. The CDR3 bases are TGCGCCAGCAGCCAGCAGATTCGAAACACCATATATTTT.

V usage is TRBV6-2 or TRBV6-3 and J usage is TRBJ2-6; the match to TRBD1 covers 7 bases. This CDR3 contains 16 residues. The V and J ends lost 5 bases and 2 bases, in that order; junction bases with no gene match: 6. Germline lookup yields CDR1 MNHEY and CDR2 SVGEGT. This CDR3 reads CASSGLTGTGANVLTF. CDR3 bases: TGTGCCAGCAGTGGCCTGACAGGGACTGGGGCCAACGTCCTGACTTTC.

The genes are TRBV12-3 or TRBV12-4 and TRBJ1-1, with TRBD1 matching over 9 bases. The CDR3 length is 13 residues. Trimming at V came to 5 bases and at J to 6 bases, leaving 4 bases not matched to a gene. The CDR3 coding sequence is TGTGCCAGCAGTACGGGACAGGGCCCTGAAGCTTTCTTT. This encodes CASSTGQGPEAFF.

This sequence joins TRBV7-9 and TRBJ2-7; 7 nucleotides agree with TRBD1. The CDR3 runs 13 residues. V was pared by 3 bases and J by 2 bases, with 1 base of the junction left unmatched. Germline CDR1 reads SEHNR; CDR2 reads FQNEAQ (reference sequence). For the CDR3, the DNA is TGTGCCAGCAGCTTGCAGGGGGCCTACGAGCAGTACTTC. Protein: CASSLQGAYEQYF. The complete variable domain, with remaining parts taken from reference TRBV7-9 and TRBJ2-7, reads DTGVSQNPRHKITKRGQNVTFRCDPISEHNRLYWYRQTLGQGPEFLTYFQNEAQLEKSRLLSDRFSAERPKGSFSTLEIQRTEQGDSAMYLCASSLQGAYEQYFGPGTRLTVT.

The rearrangement links TRBV24-1 to TRBJ2-1; 7 positions match TRBD1. Looked up from germline, CDR1 is KGHDR and CDR2 is SFDVKD. Trimming removed 4 bases from V and 3 bases from J; junction bases left unmatched: 2. There are 14 residues in the CDR3. CDR3 in DNA: TGTGCCACCAGTGAATCAGGGGGCTACAATGAGCAGTTCTTC. Protein: CATSESGGYNEQFF.

This chain uses TRBV29-1 with TRBJ2-7; 9 bases are a match to TRBD1. Trimming took 6 bases from V and 6 from J; bases not matched to a gene: 12. Germline values: CDR1 SQVTM, CDR2 ANQGSEA. This CDR3 region has 14 residues. The chain's CDR3 is CSVDGTGKTSEQYF. In DNA form, the CDR3 reads TGCAGCGTGGACGGGACAGGGAAGACATCCGAGCAGTACTTC.

This chain links TRBV29-1 with TRBJ2-3; tentative D call: TRBD1 (6 bases). The CDR3 totals 14 residues. Germline values: CDR1 SQVTM, CDR2 ANQGSEA. V was cut by 4 bases and J by 4 bases, with 15 bases left in between. The DNA for the CDR3 is TGCAGCGTTGGGAGGACAGTTGGCGCAGATACGCAGTATTTT. It translates to CSVGRTVGADTQYF.

The rearrangement uses TRBV5-4 and TRBJ1-3; 10 positions match TRBD1. This CDR3 is built from 17 residues. The J segment lost 0 bases and the V segment lost 0 bases, leaving 3 bases of the junction unmatched. CDR1 and CDR2 (germline): SGHNT, YYREEE (reference sequence). CDR3 residues: CASSLGQGAFSGNTIYF. Here the CDR3 DNA reads TGTGCCAGCAGCTTGGGACAGGGGGCCTTCTCTGGAAACACCATATATTTT.

The J gene is TRBJ1-2, the V gene TRBV5-5, with D perhaps matching TRBD1 (5 bases). Trimming left V 2 bases short and J 6 bases short, with 14 bases between. The CDR3 loop spans 14 amino acids. The germline V gene encodes CDR1 SGHKS and CDR2 YYEKEE (reference sequence). CDR3 protein: CASSLAQELDGYTF. Written as DNA, the CDR3 is TGTGCCAGCAGCTTAGCACAGGAGCTAGATGGCTACACCTTC. Full variable domain (rest looked up from reference TRBV5-5 and TRBJ1-2): DAGVTQSPTHLIKTRGQQVTLRCSPISGHKSVSWYQQVLGQGPQFIFQYYEKEERGRGNFPDRFSARQFPNYSSELNVNALLLGDSALYLCASSLAQELDGYTFGSGTRLTVV.